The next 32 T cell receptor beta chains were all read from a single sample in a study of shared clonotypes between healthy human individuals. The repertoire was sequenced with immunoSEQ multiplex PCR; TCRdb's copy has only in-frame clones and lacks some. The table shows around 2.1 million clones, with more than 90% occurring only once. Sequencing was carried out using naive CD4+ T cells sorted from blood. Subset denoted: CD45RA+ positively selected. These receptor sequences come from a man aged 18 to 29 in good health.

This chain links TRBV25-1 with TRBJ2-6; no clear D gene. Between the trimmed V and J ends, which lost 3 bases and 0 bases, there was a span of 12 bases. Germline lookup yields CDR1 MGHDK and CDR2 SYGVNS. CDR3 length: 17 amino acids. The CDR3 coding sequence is TGTGCCAGCAGTGAGGCCGGGTTTGCCTCTGGGGCCAACGTCCTGACTTTC. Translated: CASSEAGFASGANVLTF. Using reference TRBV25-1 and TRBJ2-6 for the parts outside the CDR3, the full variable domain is EADIYQTPRYLVIGTGKKITLECSQTMGHDKMYWYQQDPGMELHLIHYSYGVNSTEKGDLSSESTVSRIRTEHFPLTLESARPSHTSQYLCASSEAGFASGANVLTFGAGSRLTVL.

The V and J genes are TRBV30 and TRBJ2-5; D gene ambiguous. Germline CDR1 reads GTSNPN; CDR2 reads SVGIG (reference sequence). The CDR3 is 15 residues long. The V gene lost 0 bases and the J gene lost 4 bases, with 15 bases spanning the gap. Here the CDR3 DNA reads TGTGCCTGGAGTGTATCGGTCTCCTGGCCAGAGACCCAGTACTTC. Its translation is CAWSVSVSWPETQYF. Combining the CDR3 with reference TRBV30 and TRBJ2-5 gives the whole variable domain SQTIHQWPATLVQPVGSPLSLECTVEGTSNPNLYWYRQAAGRGLQLLFYSVGIGQISSEVPQNLSASRPQDRQFILSSKKLLLSDSGFYLCAWSVSVSWPETQYFGPGTRLLVL.

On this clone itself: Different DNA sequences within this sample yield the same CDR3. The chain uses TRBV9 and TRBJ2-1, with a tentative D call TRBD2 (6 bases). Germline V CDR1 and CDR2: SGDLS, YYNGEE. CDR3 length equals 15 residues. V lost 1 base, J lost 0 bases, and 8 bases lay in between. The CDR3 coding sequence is TGTGCCAGCAGCGTAACCGGGAGCTCCTACAATGAGCAGTTCTTC. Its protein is CASSVTGSSYNEQFF. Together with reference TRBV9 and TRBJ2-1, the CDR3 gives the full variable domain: DSGVTQTPKHLITATGQRVTLRCSPRSGDLSVYWYQQSLDQGLQFLIQYYNGEERAKGNILERFSAQQFPDLHSELNLSSLELGDSALYFCASSVTGSSYNEQFFGPGTRLTVL.

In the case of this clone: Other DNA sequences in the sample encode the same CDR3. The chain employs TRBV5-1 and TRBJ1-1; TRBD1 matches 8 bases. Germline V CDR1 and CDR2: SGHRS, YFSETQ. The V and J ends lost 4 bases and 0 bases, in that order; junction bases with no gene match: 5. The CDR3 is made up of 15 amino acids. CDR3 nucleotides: TGCGCCAGCAGCCTCACGACAGGGGTGAACACTGAAGCTTTCTTT. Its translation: CASSLTTGVNTEAFF.

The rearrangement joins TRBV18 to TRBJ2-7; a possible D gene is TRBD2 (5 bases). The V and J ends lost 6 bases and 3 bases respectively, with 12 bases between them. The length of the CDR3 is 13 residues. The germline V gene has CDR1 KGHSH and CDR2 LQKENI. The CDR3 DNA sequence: TGTGCCAGCTCTCGGGGTGGGAACTACGAGCAGTACTTC. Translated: CASSRGGNYEQYF.

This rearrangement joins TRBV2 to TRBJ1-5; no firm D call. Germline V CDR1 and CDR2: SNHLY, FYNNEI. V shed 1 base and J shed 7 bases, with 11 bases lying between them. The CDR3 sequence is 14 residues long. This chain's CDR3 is CASSEESLSQPQHF. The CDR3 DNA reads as TGTGCCAGCAGTGAAGAGAGCTTATCACAGCCCCAGCATTTT.

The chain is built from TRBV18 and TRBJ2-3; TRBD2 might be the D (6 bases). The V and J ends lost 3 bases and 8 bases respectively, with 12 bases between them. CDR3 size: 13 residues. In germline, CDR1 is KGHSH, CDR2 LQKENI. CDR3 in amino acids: CASSPEGQPTQYF. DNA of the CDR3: TGTGCCAGCTCACCGGAGGGGCAGCCTACGCAGTATTTT. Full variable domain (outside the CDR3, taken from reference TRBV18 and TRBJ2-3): NAGVMQNPRHLVRRRGQEARLRCSPMKGHSHVYWYRQLPEEGLKFMVYLQKENIIDESGMPKERFSAEFPKEGPSILRIQQVVRGDSAAYFCASSPEGQPTQYFGPGTRLTVL.

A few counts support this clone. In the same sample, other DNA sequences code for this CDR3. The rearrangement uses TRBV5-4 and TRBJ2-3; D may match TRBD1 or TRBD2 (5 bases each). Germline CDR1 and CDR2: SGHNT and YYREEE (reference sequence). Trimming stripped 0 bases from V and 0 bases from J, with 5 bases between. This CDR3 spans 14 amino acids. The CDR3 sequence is CASSLGGSTDTQYF. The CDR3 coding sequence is TGTGCCAGCAGCTTGGGGGGGAGCACAGATACGCAGTATTTT. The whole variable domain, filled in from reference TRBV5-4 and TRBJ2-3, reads ETGVTQSPTHLIKTRGQQVTLRCSSQSGHNTVSWYQQALGQGPQFIFQYYREEENGRGNFPPRFSGLQFPNYSSELNVNALELDDSALYLCASSLGGSTDTQYFGPGTRLTVL.

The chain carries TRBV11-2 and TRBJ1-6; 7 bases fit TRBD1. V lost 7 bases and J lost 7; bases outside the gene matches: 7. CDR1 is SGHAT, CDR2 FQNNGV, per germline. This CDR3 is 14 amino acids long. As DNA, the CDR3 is TGTGCCAGCACCGGATCCAGGGGGAATTCACCCCTCCACTTT. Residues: CASTGSRGNSPLHF. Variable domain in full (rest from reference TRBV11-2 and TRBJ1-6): EAGVAQSPRYKIIEKRQSVAFWCNPISGHATLYWYQQILGQGPKLLIQFQNNGVVDDSQLPKDRFSAERLKGVDSTLKIQPAKLEDSAVYLCASTGSRGNSPLHFGNGTRLTVT.

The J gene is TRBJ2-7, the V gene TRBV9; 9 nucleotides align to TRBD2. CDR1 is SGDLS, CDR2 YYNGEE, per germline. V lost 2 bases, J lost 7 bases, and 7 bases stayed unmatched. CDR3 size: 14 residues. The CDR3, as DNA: TGTGCCAGCAGCGTCATAGCGGGAGCGTCTGAGCAGTACTTC. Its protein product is CASSVIAGASEQYF.

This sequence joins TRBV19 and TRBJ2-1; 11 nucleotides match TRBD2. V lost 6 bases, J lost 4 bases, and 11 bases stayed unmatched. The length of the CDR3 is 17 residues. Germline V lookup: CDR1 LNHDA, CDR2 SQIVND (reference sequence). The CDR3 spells CASRFGTSGERYNEQFF. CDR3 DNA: TGTGCCAGTAGGTTTGGGACTAGCGGCGAGAGGTACAATGAGCAGTTCTTC.

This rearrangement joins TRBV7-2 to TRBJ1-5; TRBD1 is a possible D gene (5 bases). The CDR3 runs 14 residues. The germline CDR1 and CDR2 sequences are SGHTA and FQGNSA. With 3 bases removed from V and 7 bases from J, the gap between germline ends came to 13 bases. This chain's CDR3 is CASSLGGVRQPQHF. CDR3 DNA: TGTGCCAGCAGCTTGGGGGGGGTGAGGCAGCCCCAGCATTTT.

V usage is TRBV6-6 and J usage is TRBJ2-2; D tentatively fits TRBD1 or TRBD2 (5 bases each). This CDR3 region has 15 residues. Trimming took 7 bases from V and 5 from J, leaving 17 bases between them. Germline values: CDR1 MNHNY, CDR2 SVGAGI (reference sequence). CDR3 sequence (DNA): TGTGCCAGCACCGATGGGGGTATAGCGACCGGGGAGCTGTTTTTT. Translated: CASTDGGIATGELFF.

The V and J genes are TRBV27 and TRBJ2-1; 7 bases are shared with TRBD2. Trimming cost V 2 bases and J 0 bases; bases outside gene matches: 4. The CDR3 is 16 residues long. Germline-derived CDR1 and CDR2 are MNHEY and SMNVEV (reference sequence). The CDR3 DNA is TGTGCCAGCAGTTTAAGGGGCGGGAGCTCCTACAATGAGCAGTTCTTC. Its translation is CASSLRGGSSYNEQFF.

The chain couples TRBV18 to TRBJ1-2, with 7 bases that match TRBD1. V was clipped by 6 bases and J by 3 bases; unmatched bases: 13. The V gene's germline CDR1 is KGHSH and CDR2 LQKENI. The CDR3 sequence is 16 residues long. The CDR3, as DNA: TGTGCCAGCTCCCAGGGGACAGAAACACGAGACTATGGCTACACCTTC. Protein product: CASSQGTETRDYGYTF.

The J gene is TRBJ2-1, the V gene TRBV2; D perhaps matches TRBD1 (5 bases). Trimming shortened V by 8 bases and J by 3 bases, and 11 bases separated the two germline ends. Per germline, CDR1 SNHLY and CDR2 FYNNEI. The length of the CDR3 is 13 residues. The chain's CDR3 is CASGWTLYNEQFF. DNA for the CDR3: TGTGCCAGCGGGTGGACACTCTACAATGAGCAGTTCTTC. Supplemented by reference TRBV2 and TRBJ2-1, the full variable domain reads EPEVTQTPSHQVTQMGQEVILRCVPISNHLYFYWYRQILGQKVEFLVSFYNNEISEKSEIFDDQFSVERPDGSNFTLKIRSTKLEDSAMYFCASGWTLYNEQFFGPGTRLTVL.

CDR3 region: CASSRSGTGSYEQYF. The CDR3 DNA follows: TGTGCCAGCAGCCGATCAGGGACAGGGTCCTACGAGCAGTACTTC. The chain couples TRBV11-2 to TRBJ2-7, with 9 bases matching TRBD1. The CDR3 contains 15 residues. The germline CDR1 and CDR2 sequences are SGHAT and FQNNGV. J lost 1 base, V lost 5 bases, and 6 bases had no gene match. Drawing the rest from reference TRBV11-2 and TRBJ2-7, the complete variable domain is EAGVAQSPRYKIIEKRQSVAFWCNPISGHATLYWYQQILGQGPKLLIQFQNNGVVDDSQLPKDRFSAERLKGVDSTLKIQPAKLEDSAVYLCASSRSGTGSYEQYFGPGTRLTVT.

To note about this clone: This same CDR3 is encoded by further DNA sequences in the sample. The CDR3 is CASSLSGGTEAFF. For the CDR3, the DNA is TGTGCCAGCAGCTTAAGCGGCGGCACTGAAGCTTTCTTT. V gene TRBV7-9 combines with J gene TRBJ1-1; D is unclear. There are 13 residues in the CDR3. V shed 2 bases and J shed 4 bases, with 8 bases lying between them. The germline CDR1 and CDR2 sequences are SEHNR and FQNEAQ (reference sequence).

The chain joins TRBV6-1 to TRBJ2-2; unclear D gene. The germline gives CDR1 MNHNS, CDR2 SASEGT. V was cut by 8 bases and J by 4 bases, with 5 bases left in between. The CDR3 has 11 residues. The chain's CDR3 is CASLSTGELFF. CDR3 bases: TGTGCCAGCCTGAGCACCGGGGAGCTGTTTTTT.

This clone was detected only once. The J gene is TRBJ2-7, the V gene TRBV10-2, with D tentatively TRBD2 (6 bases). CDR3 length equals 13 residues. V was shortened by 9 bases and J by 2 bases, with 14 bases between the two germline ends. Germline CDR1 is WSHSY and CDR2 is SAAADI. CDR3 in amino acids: CASLAGLPYEQYF. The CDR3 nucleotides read TGCGCCAGTCTGGCGGGGCTTCCCTACGAGCAGTACTTC.

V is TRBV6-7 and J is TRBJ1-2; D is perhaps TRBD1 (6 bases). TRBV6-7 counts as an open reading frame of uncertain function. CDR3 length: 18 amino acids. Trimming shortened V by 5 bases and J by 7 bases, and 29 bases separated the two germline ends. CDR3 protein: CASSPKITQGLISVGYTF. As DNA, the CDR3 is TGTGCCAGCAGTCCTAAAATCACACAGGGCCTCATCTCTGTTGGCTACACCTTC.

CDR3 amino acids: CASSLVGTDYTF. DNA of the CDR3: TGTGCCAGCAGCTTAGTAGGGACAGACTACACCTTC. This sequence joins TRBV11-2 and TRBJ1-2; 7 nucleotides align to TRBD1. This CDR3 has 12 residues. Losses at the gene ends were 1 base for V and 10 bases for J; bases not matched to a gene: 3. Germline CDR1 SGHAT, CDR2 FQNNGV.

In DNA form, the CDR3 reads TGTGCCAGCAGTGTTTTGAGCTCCTATAATTCACCCCTCCACTTT. Translation gives CASSVLSSYNSPLHF. V and J are TRBV6-5 and TRBJ1-6; D remains unclear. The CDR3 is made up of 15 amino acids. The germline CDR1 and CDR2 sequences are MNHEY and SVGAGI. The V end lost 5 bases, the J end lost 0 bases, and 8 bases lay between the germline ends.

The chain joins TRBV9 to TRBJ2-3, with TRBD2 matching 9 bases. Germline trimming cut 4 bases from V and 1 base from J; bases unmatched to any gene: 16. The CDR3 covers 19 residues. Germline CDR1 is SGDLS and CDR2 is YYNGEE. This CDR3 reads CASSQKIAGALSGTDTQYF. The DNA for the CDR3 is TGTGCCAGCAGCCAAAAAATAGCGGGAGCCTTGAGTGGCACAGATACGCAGTATTTT.

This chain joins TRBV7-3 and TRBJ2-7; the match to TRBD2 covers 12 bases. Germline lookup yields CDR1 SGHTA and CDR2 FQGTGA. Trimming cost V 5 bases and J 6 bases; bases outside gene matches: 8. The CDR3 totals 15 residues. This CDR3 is CASSPLAGGFSEQYF. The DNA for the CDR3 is TGTGCCAGCAGCCCCCTAGCGGGGGGGTTTAGCGAGCAGTACTTC.

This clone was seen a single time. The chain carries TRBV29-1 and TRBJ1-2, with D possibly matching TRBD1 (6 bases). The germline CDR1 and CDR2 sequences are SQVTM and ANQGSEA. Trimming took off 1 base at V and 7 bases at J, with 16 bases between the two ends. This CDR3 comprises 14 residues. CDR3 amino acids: CSVEVNREYGGYTF. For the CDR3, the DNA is TGCAGCGTTGAAGTAAACAGGGAGTATGGTGGCTACACCTTC.

The CDR3 loop reads CASRSGPRGANTEAFF. The CDR3 nucleotides read TGCGCCAGCAGATCCGGGCCTAGAGGGGCGAACACTGAAGCTTTCTTT. The rearrangement joins TRBV5-1 to TRBJ1-1; TRBD1 is a possible D gene (5 bases). CDR3 length: 16 residues. Germline V gene data show CDR1 as SGHRS and CDR2 as YFSETQ. The V and J ends lost 5 bases and 1 base respectively, with 18 bases between them. Full variable domain (rest looked up from reference TRBV5-1 and TRBJ1-1): KAGVTQTPRYLIKTRGQQVTLSCSPISGHRSVSWYQQTPGQGLQFLFEYFSETQRNKGNFPGRFSGRQFSNSRSEMNVSTLELGDSALYLCASRSGPRGANTEAFFGQGTRLTVV.

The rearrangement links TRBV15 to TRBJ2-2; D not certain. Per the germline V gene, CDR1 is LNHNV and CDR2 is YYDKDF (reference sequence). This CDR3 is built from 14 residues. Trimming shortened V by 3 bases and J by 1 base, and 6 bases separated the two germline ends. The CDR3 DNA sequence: TGTGCCACCAGCAGGACAAAGAACACCGGGGAGCTGTTTTTT. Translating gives CATSRTKNTGELFF. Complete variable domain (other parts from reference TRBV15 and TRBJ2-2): DAMVIQNPRYQVTQFGKPVTLSCSQTLNHNVMYWYQQKSSQAPKLLFHYYDKDFNNEADTPDNFQSRRPNTSFCFLDIRSPGLGDTAMYLCATSRTKNTGELFFGEGSRLTVL.

The CDR3, as DNA: TGTGCCAGCAGCGACGGACGGAGAACTGAAGCTTTCTTT. Amino acid sequence: CASSDGRRTEAFF. This chain uses TRBV27 with TRBJ1-1; D remains ambiguous. This CDR3 region has 13 residues. Germline V gives CDR1 MNHEY, CDR2 SMNVEV (reference sequence). Between the trimmed V and J ends, which lost 6 bases and 5 bases, there was a span of 13 bases.

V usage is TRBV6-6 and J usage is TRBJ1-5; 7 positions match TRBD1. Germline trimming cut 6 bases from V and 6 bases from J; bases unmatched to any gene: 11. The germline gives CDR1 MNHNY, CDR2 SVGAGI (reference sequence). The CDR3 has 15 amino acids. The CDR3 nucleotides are TGTGCCAGCAGACCGGGACAGCCCTACATTCAGCCCCAGCATTTT. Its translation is CASRPGQPYIQPQHF.

In nucleotides, the CDR3 is TGTGCCAGCTCTCCCGGGACAAGGGGTACCTACGAGCAGTACTTC. Residues: CASSPGTRGTYEQYF. J is TRBJ2-7 and V is TRBV18, with a weak D call TRBD1 (6 bases). V gave up 6 bases and J gave up 2 bases, with 17 bases separating them. CDR1 KGHSH and CDR2 LQKENI come from the germline V gene. The CDR3 consists of 15 residues. Looking up the rest from reference TRBV18 and TRBJ2-7 gives the full variable domain: NAGVMQNPRHLVRRRGQEARLRCSPMKGHSHVYWYRQLPEEGLKFMVYLQKENIIDESGMPKERFSAEFPKEGPSILRIQQVVRGDSAAYFCASSPGTRGTYEQYFGPGTRLTVT.

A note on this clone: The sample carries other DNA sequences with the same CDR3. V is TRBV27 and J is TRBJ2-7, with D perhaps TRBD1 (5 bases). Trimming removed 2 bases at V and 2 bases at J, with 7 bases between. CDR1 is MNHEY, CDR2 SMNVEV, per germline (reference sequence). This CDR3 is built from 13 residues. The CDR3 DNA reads TGTGCCAGCAGTTTAGCAGGGCCCTACGAGCAGTACTTC. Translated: CASSLAGPYEQYF.